This T cell receptor (beta chain) stems from a study of neurological immune-mediated disorders. Study-wide findings and caveats: It was HTLV-1-associated myelopathy that showed the most TCR clonal expansion, while multiple sclerosis showed the least, falling below healthy controls.

To note about this clonotype: Its antigen remains unidentified.

CDR3 size: 15 residues. Germline values: CDR1 SGHRS, CDR2 YFSETQ. The ends lost 7 bases at V and 3 bases at J; junction bases unmatched: 9. Using its own MiXCR run on the 5' RACE reads, TCRdb lists one record per CDR3 protein. The sample yields some 47,000 distinct CDR3 sequences, about 15% seen once. The material sequenced was PBMCs. The clonotype was recovered from a man aged 55 to 70 in good health. The chain employs TRBV5-1 and TRBJ2-3; TRBD2 aligns across 9 bases. The CDR3 reads CASPGASGNTDTQYF. CDR3 in DNA: TGCGCCAGCCCCGGTGCTAGCGGGAATACAGATACGCAGTATTTT.